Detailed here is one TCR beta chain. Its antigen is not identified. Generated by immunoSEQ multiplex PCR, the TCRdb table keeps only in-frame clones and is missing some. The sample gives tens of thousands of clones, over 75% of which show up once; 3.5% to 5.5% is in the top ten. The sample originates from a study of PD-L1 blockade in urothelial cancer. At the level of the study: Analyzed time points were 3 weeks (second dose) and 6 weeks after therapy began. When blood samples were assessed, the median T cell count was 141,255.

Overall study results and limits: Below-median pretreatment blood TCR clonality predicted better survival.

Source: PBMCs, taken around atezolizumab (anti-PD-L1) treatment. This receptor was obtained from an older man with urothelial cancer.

Here the CDR3 DNA reads TGTGCCAGCGGTCGTTGGGAGGACACCGGGGAGCTGTTTTTT. Translation: CASGRWEDTGELFF. The V call is TRBV9, the J call TRBJ2-2; tentatively, D is TRBD2 (6 bases). Between the trimmed V and J ends, which lost 7 bases and 3 bases, there was a span of 13 bases. Germline lookup yields CDR1 SGDLS and CDR2 YYNGEE. There are 14 residues in the CDR3.